This TCR beta chain stems from a study of blood T cell repertoires in COVID-19. The germline V gene has CDR1 LNHNV and CDR2 YYDKDF (reference sequence). The CDR3 has 13 residues. The V end lost 9 bases, the J end lost 1 base, and 11 bases lay between the germline ends. Original analysis: Estimated nucleated cell counts came from reference gene primer amplification. Sequencing used immunoSEQ multiplex PCR; TCRdb keeps in-frame clones, though not all of them. That table supplies the V and J calls and clone size; D and trimming were determined from the DNA. Seen here are 400,000 to 450,000 clones, about 87% observed once, and the top ten hold 10% to 15%.

What was sequenced was peripheral blood. This sequence originates from a woman between 45 and 60 years old with COVID-19, enrolled during active disease. The chain carries TRBV15 and TRBJ2-3, with D tentatively TRBD1 (6 bases). The CDR3 nucleotides are TGTGCCACAGCACAGGGTGGCACAGATACGCAGTATTTT. It translates to CATAQGGTDTQYF.